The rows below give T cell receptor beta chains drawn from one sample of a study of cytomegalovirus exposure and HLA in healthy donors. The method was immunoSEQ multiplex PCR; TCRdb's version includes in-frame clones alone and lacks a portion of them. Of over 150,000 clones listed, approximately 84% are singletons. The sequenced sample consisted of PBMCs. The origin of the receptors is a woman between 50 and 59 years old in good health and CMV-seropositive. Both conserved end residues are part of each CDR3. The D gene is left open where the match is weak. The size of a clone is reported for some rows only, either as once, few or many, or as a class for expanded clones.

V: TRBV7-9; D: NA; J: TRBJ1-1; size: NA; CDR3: CASSRDYGDTEAFF; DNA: TGTGCCAGCAGCCGGGACTACGGAGACACTGAAGCTTTCTTT
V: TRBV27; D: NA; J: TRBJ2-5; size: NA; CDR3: CASSFSSGSSLWYF; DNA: TGTGCCAGCAGTTTTTCTTCCGGGAGTAGTTTGTGGTACTTC
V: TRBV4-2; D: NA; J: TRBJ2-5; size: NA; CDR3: CASSQEGEGAVLQETQYF; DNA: TGTGCCAGCAGCCAAGAAGGCGAAGGGGCGGTCCTACAAGAGACCCAGTACTTC
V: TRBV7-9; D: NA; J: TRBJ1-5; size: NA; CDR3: CASSSLEGPQHF; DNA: TGTGCCAGCAGCTCCCTGGAGGGGCCCCAGCATTTT
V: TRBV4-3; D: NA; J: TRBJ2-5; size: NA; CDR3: CASSQDSQETQYF; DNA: TGCGCCAGCAGCCAAGACAGTCAAGAGACCCAGTACTTC
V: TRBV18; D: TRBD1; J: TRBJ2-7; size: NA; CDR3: CASSPLAVGGIDEQYF; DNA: TGTGCCAGCTCACCACTTGCCGTAGGGGGCATCGACGAGCAGTACTTC
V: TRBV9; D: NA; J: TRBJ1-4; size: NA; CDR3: CASSPGTTATNEKLFF; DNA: TGTGCCAGCAGCCCCGGGACAACTGCAACTAATGAAAAACTGTTTTTT
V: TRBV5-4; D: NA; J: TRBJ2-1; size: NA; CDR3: CASSFQSTNEQFF; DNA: TGTGCCAGCAGCTTTCAAAGTACTAATGAGCAGTTCTTC
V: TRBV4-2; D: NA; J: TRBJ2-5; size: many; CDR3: CASSLRGTQYF; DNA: TGTGCCAGCAGCCTCCGGGGGACCCAGTACTTC
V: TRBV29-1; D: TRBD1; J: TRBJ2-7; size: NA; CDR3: CSGIQGARGQYF; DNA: TGCAGCGGTATACAGGGGGCCCGAGGGCAGTACTTC
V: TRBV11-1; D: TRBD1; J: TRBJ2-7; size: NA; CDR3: CASSGQGAYEQYF; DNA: TGTGCCAGCAGCGGACAGGGAGCCTACGAGCAGTACTTC
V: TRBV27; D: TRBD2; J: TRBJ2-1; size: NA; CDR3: CASSLGPGLALNEQFF; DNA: TGTGCCAGCAGTTTGGGACCGGGACTAGCCCTCAATGAGCAGTTCTTC
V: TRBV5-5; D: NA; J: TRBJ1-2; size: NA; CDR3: CASSLAARQGTKAYGYTF; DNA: TGTGCCAGCAGCTTGGCTGCGCGGCAGGGGACGAAAGCCTATGGCTACACCTTC
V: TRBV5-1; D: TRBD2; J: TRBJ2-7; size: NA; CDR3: CASSLGPSGESYEQYF; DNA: TGCGCCAGCAGCTTGGGGCCGAGCGGGGAATCCTACGAGCAGTACTTC
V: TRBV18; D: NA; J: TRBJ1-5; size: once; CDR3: CASSGDDHWSNQPQHF; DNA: TGTGCCAGCTCGGGCGACGACCACTGGAGCAATCAGCCCCAGCATTTT
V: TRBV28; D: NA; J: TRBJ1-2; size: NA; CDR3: CASSSGDRYYGYTF; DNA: TGTGCCAGCAGTAGCGGGGATCGGTACTATGGCTACACCTTC
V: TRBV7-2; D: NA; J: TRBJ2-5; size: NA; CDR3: CASSPRWVQVGTQYF; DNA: TGTGCCAGCAGCCCTCGGTGGGTCCAGGTGGGGACCCAGTACTTC
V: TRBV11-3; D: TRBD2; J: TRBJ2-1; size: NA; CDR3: CASSFERGARGNEQFF; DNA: TGTGCCAGCAGCTTCGAGCGGGGGGCGAGGGGGAATGAGCAGTTCTTC
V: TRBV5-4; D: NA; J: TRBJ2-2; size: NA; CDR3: CASSLRGDTGELFF; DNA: TGTGCCAGCAGCTTGCGGGGAGACACCGGGGAGCTGTTTTTT
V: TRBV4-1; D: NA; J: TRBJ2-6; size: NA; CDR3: CASSEERGEASSGANGLTF; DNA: TGCGCCAGCAGCGAAGAAAGAGGGGAGGCTTCCTCTGGGGCCAACGGCCTGACTTTC
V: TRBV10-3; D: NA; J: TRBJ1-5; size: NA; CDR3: CATRAGSDQPQHF; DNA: TGTGCCACCAGGGCCGGGTCGGATCAGCCCCAGCATTTT
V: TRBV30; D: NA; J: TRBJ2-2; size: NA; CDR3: CAWSRKGTRNMDTGELFF; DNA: TGTGCCTGGAGTCGAAAGGGGACTCGGAATATGGACACCGGGGAGCTGTTTTTT
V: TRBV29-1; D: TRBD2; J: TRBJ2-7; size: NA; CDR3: CSVVSRTSGSYEQYF; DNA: TGCAGCGTCGTCAGCCGGACTAGCGGGAGCTACGAGCAGTACTTC
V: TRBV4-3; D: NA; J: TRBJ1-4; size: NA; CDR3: CASSRYRVTNEKLFF; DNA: TGCGCCAGCAGTCGTTACAGGGTCACTAATGAAAAACTGTTTTTT
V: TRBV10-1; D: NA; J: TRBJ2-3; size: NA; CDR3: CASSESWAQVHDTQYF; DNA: TGCGCCAGCAGTGAGTCATGGGCCCAAGTACACGATACGCAGTATTTT
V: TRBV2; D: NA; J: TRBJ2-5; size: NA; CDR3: CASSGLLSGTQYF; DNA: TGTGCCAGCAGTGGACTCCTAAGTGGGACCCAGTACTTC
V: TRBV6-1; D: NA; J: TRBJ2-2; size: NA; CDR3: CASSGVPGELFF; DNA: TGTGCCAGCAGTGGAGTCCCCGGGGAGCTGTTTTTT
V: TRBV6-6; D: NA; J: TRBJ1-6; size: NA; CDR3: CASTLVADSPLHF; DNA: TGTGCCAGCACCCTGGTGGCAGATTCACCCCTCCACTTT
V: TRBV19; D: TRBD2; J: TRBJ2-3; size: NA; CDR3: CASSITSGSLDTQYF; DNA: TGTGCCAGTAGTATTACTAGCGGGTCGCTTGATACGCAGTATTTT
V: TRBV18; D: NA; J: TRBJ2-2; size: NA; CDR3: CASSPQPAVNTGELFF; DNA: TGTGCCAGCTCACCACAGCCGGCGGTGAACACCGGGGAGCTGTTTTTT
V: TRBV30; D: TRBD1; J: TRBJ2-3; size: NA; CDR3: CAWAARGQHRRSTDTQYF; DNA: TGTGCCTGGGCCGCCCGGGGACAGCACCGCCGAAGCACAGATACGCAGTATTTT
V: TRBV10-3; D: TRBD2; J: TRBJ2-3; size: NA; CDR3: CAISEGLEADTQYF; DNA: TGTGCCATCAGTGAGGGACTAGAGGCCGATACGCAGTATTTT
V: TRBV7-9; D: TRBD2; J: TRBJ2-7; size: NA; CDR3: CASSSAGGRSYEQYF; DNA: TGTGCCAGCAGCTCAGCGGGAGGAAGGAGCTACGAGCAGTACTTC
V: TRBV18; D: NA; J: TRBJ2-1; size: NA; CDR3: CASSEAREQFF; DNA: TGTGCCAGCTCAGAAGCGAGGGAGCAGTTCTTC
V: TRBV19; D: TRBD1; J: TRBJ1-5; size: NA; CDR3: CASSDRGGPQHF; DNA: TGTGCCAGCTCCGACAGGGGTGGGCCCCAGCATTTT
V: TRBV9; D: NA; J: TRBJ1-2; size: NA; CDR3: CASSVGTLVNGYTF; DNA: TGTGCCAGCAGCGTAGGGACATTGGTTAATGGCTACACCTTC
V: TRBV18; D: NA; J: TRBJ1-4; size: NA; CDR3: CASSPTTGIEKLFF; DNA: TGTGCCAGCTCACCCACAACAGGGATCGAAAAACTGTTTTTT
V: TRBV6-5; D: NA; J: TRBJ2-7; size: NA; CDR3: CASRRGTKIYEQYF; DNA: TGTGCCAGCAGAAGGGGGACAAAAATCTACGAGCAGTACTTC